This T cell receptor beta chain was sequenced for a study of technical replicates of blood from a handful of donors. This clone has a single count. CDR3 size: 15 residues. Trimming took 5 bases from V and 4 from J; bases not matched to a gene: 11. The germline V gene encodes CDR1 SEHNR and CDR2 FQNEAQ (reference sequence). The protocol was immunoSEQ multiplex PCR, while the TCRdb copy is restricted to in-frame clones and leaves out a portion. There are tens of thousands of clones in the sample; approximately 86% occur only once, and approximately 5% lies in the top ten. Material: PBMCs. This TCR was sampled from a human donor in good health. Some clones in this sample may be carry-over from other donors' samples. The gene calls are TRBV7-9 and TRBJ2-7; 7 bases are a match to TRBD1. Here the CDR3 DNA reads TGTGCCAGCAGCGCGGCCGGGACAGTGTTATACGAGCAGTACTTC. Its protein product is CASSAAGTVLYEQYF. The entire variable domain, with the rest obtained from reference TRBV7-9 and TRBJ2-7, is as follows: DTGVSQNPRHKITKRGQNVTFRCDPISEHNRLYWYRQTLGQGPEFLTYFQNEAQLEKSRLLSDRFSAERPKGSFSTLEIQRTEQGDSAMYLCASSAAGTVLYEQYFGPGTRLTVT.